A selection of T cell receptor beta chains follows, all from one sample in a study of blood T cell repertoires in COVID-19. Profiled with immunoSEQ multiplex PCR; TCRdb holds only in-frame clones, not every one. This table holds around 260,000 clones, about nine tenths found once. The sequenced material came from peripheral blood. These TCRs come from a woman aged 30 to 39 with active or convalescent COVID-19. CDR3s include the opening cysteine and the closing phenylalanine or tryptophan. Fields, in order: clone size, J gene, D gene, V gene, CDR3 DNA, CDR3 protein. A D gene is named only where the DNA matches it firmly. Clone size is not always given. Where it is, it says once, few, many or a class for expanded clones.

. TRBJ2-2 . TRBV14 TGTGCCAGCAGCCACGCCAGGGGCGTTCGGACCGGGGAGCTGTTTTTT CASSHARGVRTGELFF
. TRBJ1-6 . TRBV7-9 TGTGCCAGCAGTCCATCGACGTTCAATCAGGTAGAAGGTCCACCCCTCCACTTT CASSPSTFNQVEGPPLHF
. TRBJ2-3 . TRBV5-1 TGCGCCAGCAGCTTGGGTGGGGGGGCTGTAAACACAGATACGCAGTATTTT CASSLGGGAVNTDTQYF
few TRBJ1-5 . TRBV7-2 TGTGCCAGCAGCTCTCGCAGTTTTCAGCCCCAGCATTTT CASSSRSFQPQHF
. TRBJ2-5 TRBD2 TRBV30 TGTGCCTGGTTAAACCCGGGACTAATAGTAGAGACCCAGTACTTC CAWLNPGLIVETQYF
. TRBJ1-6 TRBD1 TRBV13 TGTGCCAGCAGCTCCACAGGGGCCAGAGGCCCCCTCCACTTT CASSSTGARGPLHF
. TRBJ2-2 TRBD2 TRBV5-4 TGTGCCAGCAGCTTGGCCACGGGACTAGCGGGGACCGGGGAGCTGTTTTTT CASSLATGLAGTGELFF
. TRBJ2-7 . TRBV6-5 TGTGCCAGCAGGCCCAGGGGATCTGGCGAGCAGTACTTC CASRPRGSGEQYF
. TRBJ1-3 TRBD1 TRBV7-2 TGTGCCAGCAGCACGGGGACAGGACTTAACACCATATATTTT CASSTGTGLNTIYF
few TRBJ1-5 . TRBV12-2 TGTGCAAGTCGCTCCTATCAGCCCCAGCATTTT CASRSYQPQHF
. TRBJ1-6 TRBD1 TRBV5-4 TGTGCCAGCAGCCGGACAGGGGGAGATAATTCACCCCTCCACTTT CASSRTGGDNSPLHF
few TRBJ1-2 TRBD1 TRBV7-9 TGTGCCAGCAGCTCCTTAACGGGGGTCTCAGGGGGCGTCTATGGCTACACCTTC CASSSLTGVSGGVYGYTF
. TRBJ1-2 . TRBV6-2/TRBV6-3 TGTGCCAGCAGTTACGGTCAGACTCCTAACTATGGCTACACCTTC CASSYGQTPNYGYTF
. TRBJ1-1 . TRBV4-2 TGTGCCAGCAGCCAAGATAAGGGGCCGGGGGTCAGGAACACTGAAGCTTTCTTT CASSQDKGPGVRNTEAFF